The 5 T cell receptor beta chains presented below share a single source sample, sequenced in a study of shared clonotypes between healthy human individuals. Profiling relied on immunoSEQ multiplex PCR, and the TCRdb table lists in-frame clones only, not all of them. The data contain around 1.4 million clones, about 98.5% of them singletons. Input material: naive CD4+ T cells sorted from blood. Subset given: CD45RA+ positively selected. These receptors came from a man younger than 45 in good health.

Concerning this clone itself: The sample has other DNA sequences that encode this CDR3 too. The gene calls are TRBV5-1 and TRBJ2-3; D uncertain. The CDR3 spans 14 residues. Trimming pared 3 bases from V and 2 bases from J, leaving 10 bases between. Germline CDR1 reads SGHRS; CDR2 reads YFSETQ. CDR3 sequence reads: CASSSGRYTDTQYF. The CDR3 DNA follows: TGCGCCAGCAGCTCCGGAAGATACACAGATACGCAGTATTTT.

The chain has TRBV7-9 and TRBJ1-5, with no clear D. CDR1 and CDR2 (germline): SEHNR, FQNEAQ (reference sequence). This CDR3 has 17 residues. Deletions cut 5 bases from V and 1 base from J, with 18 bases between. CDR3 region: CASSPSFRGKSNQPQHF. For the CDR3, the DNA is TGTGCCAGCAGCCCCAGTTTTAGAGGGAAGAGCAATCAGCCCCAGCATTTT.

The chain recombines TRBV20-1 with TRBJ2-4; no clear D. The V gene lost 6 bases and the J gene lost 7 bases, with 7 bases spanning the gap. This CDR3 has 10 residues. CDR1 is DFQATT and CDR2 is SNEGSKA in the germline V gene (reference sequence). CDR3 DNA: TGCAGTGCATCACGGAACATTCAGTACTTC. Protein product: CSASRNIQYF.

This clone showed up just once. The chain has TRBV7-2 and TRBJ1-2; D uncertain. This CDR3 is 12 amino acids long. The germline V and J ends were trimmed by 5 bases and 7 bases, with 11 bases remaining between them. Germline V gene sequence: CDR1 SGHTA, CDR2 FQGNSA. CDR3 protein: CASSPPSGGYTF. The CDR3 DNA sequence: TGTGCCAGCAGCCCGCCGTCGGGTGGCTACACCTTC.

The chain combines TRBV5-1 with TRBJ2-3, with D possibly being TRBD1 or TRBD2 (5 bases each). The CDR3 covers 16 residues. Trimming stripped 0 bases from V and 4 bases from J, with 15 bases between. Germline-derived CDR1 and CDR2 are SGHRS and YFSETQ. CDR3 region: CASSLVGGVVADTQYF. In DNA form, the CDR3 reads TGCGCCAGCAGCTTGGTTGGGGGAGTTGTCGCAGATACGCAGTATTTT.